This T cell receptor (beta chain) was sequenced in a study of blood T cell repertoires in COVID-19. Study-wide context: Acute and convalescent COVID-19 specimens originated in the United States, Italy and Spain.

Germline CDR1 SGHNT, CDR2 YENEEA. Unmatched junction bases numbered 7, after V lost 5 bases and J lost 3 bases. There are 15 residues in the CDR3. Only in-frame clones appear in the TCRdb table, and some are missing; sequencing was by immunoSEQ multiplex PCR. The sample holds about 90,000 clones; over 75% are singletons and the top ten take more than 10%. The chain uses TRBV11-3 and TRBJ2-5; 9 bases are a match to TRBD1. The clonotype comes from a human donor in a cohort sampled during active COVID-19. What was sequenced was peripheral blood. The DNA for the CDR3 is TGTGCCAGCAGCCAGGGACAGGGAACGGAAGAGACCCAGTACTTC. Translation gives CASSQGQGTEETQYF.